The clone carrying this T cell receptor (beta chain) showed up just a few times. The antigen is not known. Reverse transcribing all isolated RNA meant expressed TCRB transcripts were sequenced. Repertoires were generated with immunoSEQ multiplex PCR, while TCRdb's copy carries only in-frame clones and drops some. The sample contains under 300,000 clones, 16% of which appear only once. This sample was included in a study of beta chain features in type 1 diabetes. Study-level background: Cell yields, age and gender were similar between patients and healthy donors.

Broader study findings: Shortening that was moderate but significant affected the TCRB CDR3s of Type 1 diabetes patients in all four CD4+ subsets.

The single heparinised draw taken from each donor contained about 100 mL of blood on average. All sorted populations exceeded 95% purity. V was trimmed by 2 bases and J by 4 bases, leaving 16 bases between them. Germline loops: CDR1 SGHRS, CDR2 YFSETQ. The CDR3 is 16 amino acids. The sequence came from a young man with type 1 diabetes. Material: naive CD4+ T cells from blood. The genes are TRBV5-1 and TRBJ2-1; tentative D call: TRBD1 (6 bases). CDR3: CASSLLQGRGYNEQFF. In DNA form, the CDR3 reads TGCGCCAGCAGCTTACTACAGGGCCGGGGATACAATGAGCAGTTCTTC.